This T cell receptor (beta chain) was identified during a study of chemoradiotherapy in HPV16-positive cancers. Study in general: Functional T-cell assays on two HPV16-positive patients' cells defined candidate HPV-specific clones and common TCR motifs. Whole-study findings and limits: Functional assays defining HPV-specific T cells used only a couple of HPV16-positive patients. HPV-responsive T-cell expansion during chemoradiotherapy was linked to improved recurrence-free survival in HPV16-positive patients.

CDR3 length: 15 amino acids. Germline loops: CDR1 SGHNT, CDR2 YYREEE (reference sequence). With V trimmed by 0 bases and J by 4 bases, 6 bases remained unmatched. Samples were taken several times over chemoradiotherapy. To note about this clone: No antigen is known for it.

This table comes from immunoSEQ multiplex PCR, and its TCRdb copy is limited to in-frame clones, with some not included. The top ten clones hold around 3.8% of a sample with about 68,000 clones, 85% to 90% of them seen once. The rearrangement uses TRBV5-4 and TRBJ1-2; TRBD1 matches at 7 bases. The source was blood, collected from a patient who underwent chemoradiotherapy. This TCR was sampled from a human donor with HPV-associated anogenital cancer. The CDR3 DNA follows: TGTGCCAGCAGCTTGGGAGGACAGGCCCTCTATGGCTACACCTTC. It codes for CASSLGGQALYGYTF. Variable domain in full (rest from reference TRBV5-4 and TRBJ1-2): ETGVTQSPTHLIKTRGQQVTLRCSSQSGHNTVSWYQQALGQGPQFIFQYYREEENGRGNFPPRFSGLQFPNYSSELNVNALELDDSALYLCASSLGGQALYGYTFGSGTRLTVV.